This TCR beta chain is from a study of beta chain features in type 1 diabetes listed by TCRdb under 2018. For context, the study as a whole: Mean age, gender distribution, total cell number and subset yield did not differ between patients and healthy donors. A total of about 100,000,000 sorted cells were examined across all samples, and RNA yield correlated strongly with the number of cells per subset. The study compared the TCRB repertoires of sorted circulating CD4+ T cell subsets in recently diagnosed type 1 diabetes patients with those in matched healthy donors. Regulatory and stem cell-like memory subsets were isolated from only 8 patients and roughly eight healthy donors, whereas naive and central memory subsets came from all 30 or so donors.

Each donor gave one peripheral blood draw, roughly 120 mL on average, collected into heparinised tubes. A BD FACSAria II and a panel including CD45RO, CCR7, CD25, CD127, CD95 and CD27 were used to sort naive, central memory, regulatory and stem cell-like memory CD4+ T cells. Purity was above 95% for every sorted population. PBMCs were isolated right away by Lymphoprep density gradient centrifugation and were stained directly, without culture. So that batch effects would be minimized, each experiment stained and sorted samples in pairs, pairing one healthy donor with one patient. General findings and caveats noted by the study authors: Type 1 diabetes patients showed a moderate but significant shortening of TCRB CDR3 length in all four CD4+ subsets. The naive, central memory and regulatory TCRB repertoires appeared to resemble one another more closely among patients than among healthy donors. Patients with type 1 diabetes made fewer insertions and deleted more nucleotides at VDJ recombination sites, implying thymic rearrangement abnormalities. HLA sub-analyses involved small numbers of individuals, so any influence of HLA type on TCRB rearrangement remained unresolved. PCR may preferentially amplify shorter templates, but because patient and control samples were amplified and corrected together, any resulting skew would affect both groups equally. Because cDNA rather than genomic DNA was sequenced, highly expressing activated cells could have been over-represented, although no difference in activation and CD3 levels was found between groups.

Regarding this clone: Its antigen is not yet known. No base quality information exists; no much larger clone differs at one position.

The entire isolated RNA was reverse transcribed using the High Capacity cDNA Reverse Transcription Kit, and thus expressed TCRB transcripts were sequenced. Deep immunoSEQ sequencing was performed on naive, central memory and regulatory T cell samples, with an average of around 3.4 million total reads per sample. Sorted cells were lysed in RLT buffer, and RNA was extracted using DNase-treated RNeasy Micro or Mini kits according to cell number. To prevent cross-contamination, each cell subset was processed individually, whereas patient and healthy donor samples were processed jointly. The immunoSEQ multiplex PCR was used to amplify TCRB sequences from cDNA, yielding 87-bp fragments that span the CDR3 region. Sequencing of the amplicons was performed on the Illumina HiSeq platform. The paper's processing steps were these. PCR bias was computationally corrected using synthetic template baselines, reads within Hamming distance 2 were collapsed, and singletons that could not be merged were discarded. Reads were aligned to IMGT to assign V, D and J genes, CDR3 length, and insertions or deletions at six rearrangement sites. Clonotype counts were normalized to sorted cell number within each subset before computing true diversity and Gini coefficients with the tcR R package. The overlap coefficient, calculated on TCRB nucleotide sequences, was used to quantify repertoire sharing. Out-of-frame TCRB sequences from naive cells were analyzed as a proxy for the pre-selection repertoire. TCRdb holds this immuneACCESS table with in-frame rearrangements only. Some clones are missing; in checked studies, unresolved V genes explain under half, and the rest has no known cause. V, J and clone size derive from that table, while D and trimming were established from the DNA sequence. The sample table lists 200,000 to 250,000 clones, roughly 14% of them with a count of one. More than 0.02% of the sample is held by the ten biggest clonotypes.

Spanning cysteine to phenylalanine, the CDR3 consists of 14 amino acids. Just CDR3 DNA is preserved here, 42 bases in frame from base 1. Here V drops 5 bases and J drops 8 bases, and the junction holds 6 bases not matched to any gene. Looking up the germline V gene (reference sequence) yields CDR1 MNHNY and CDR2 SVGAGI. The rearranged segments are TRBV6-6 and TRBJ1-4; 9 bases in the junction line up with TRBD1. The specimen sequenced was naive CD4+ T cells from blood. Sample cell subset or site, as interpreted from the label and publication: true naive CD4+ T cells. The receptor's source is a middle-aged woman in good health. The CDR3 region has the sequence CASSRPGTGEKLFF. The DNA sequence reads TGTGCCAGCAGTCGACCAGGGACAGGGGAAAAACTGTTTTTT.